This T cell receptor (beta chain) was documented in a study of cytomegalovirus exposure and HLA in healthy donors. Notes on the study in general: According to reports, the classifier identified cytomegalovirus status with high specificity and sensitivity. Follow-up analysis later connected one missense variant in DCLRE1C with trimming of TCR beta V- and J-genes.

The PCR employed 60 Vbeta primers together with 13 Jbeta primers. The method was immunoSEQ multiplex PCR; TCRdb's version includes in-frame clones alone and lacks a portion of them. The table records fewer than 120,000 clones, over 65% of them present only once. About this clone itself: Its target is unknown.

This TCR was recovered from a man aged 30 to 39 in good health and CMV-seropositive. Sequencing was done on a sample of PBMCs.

The CDR3 DNA is TGCGCCAGCAGCCCAGAGGGACAGGGCCTTTATGGCTACACCTTC. It yields the protein CASSPEGQGLYGYTF. The chain combines TRBV4-1 with TRBJ1-2, with TRBD1 matching 9 bases. V lost 4 bases to trimming and J lost 5 bases; unmatched junction nucleotides: 8. Looked up from germline, CDR1 is MGHRA and CDR2 is YSYEKL. CDR3 size: 15 residues.